This note documents a single TCR beta chain sequence. The table came from immunoSEQ multiplex PCR; TCRdb's copy has only in-frame clones and leaves some out. In the table there are about 300,000 clones, about nine tenths of which are singletons. This record comes from a study of blood T cell repertoires in COVID-19. V dropped 5 bases and J dropped 4; count of bases not matched to a gene: 11. The CDR3 runs 17 residues. Germline V lookup: CDR1 MNHEY, CDR2 SVGEGT. The chain has TRBV6-2 or TRBV6-3 and TRBJ1-1; TRBD1 matches 12 bases. This sequence was found in a woman in her 30s with COVID-19, enrolled during active disease. The sample comprised peripheral blood. CDR3 nucleotide sequence: TGTGCCAGCAGTGGGGGACAGGGGGCTTTGTCGTTCACTGAAGCTTTCTTT. This translates into CASSGGQGALSFTEAFF.